These 16 T cell receptor beta chains originate from one sample sequenced in a study of cytomegalovirus exposure and HLA in healthy donors (dated by TCRdb to about 2017). The method behind the library was the immunoSEQ multiplex PCR assay. A mixture of 60 forward primers for TCR Vbeta segments and 13 reverse primers for TCR Jbeta segments was used in the multiplex PCR. This is the immuneACCESS table as TCRdb keeps it, with only in-frame sequences that have V and J called. A part of the clones is gone; compared with another copy, unresolved V genes explain less than half, and the rest is unexplained. This sample is represented by about 95,000 clones; approximately 70% of them were singletons. The top ten clonotypes cover more than 13% of the sample. The sample taken for sequencing was PBMCs. The receptors shown here come from a woman aged 45-65 years in good health and CMV-seropositive.

The gene calls are TRBV7-9 and TRBJ1-2, with 7 positions matching TRBD1. Germline trimming cut 5 bases from V and 5 bases from J; bases unmatched to any gene: 8. Germline V gene data show CDR1 as SEHNR and CDR2 as FQNEAQ (reference sequence). CDR3 size: 14 residues. CDR3 DNA sequence: TGTGCCAGCAGCCCCGGGACAGAGGAATATGGCTACACCTTC. Amino acid sequence: CASSPGTEEYGYTF.

About this clone: Its ends do not fully match the called genes, so a read error is possible. The chain uses TRBV7-9 and TRBJ2-1, with 7 bases lining up with TRBD1. The CDR3 totals 18 residues. Germline V lookup: CDR1 SEHNR, CDR2 FQNEAQ (reference sequence). As DNA, the CDR3 is TGTTCCAGCAGCTTAGAGGGAAGGGGGCGCAGATCCTACAATGAGCAGTTCTTC. Protein sequence: CSSSLEGRGRRSYNEQFF.

This sequence joins TRBV20-1 and TRBJ1-2, with D hard to call. The germline V gene encodes CDR1 DFQATT and CDR2 SNEGSKA (reference sequence). CDR3 length: 11 residues. V was shortened by 5 bases and J by 4 bases, with 8 bases between the two germline ends. The DNA for the CDR3 is TGCAGTGCTTTAACAGCCTATGGCTACACCTTC. This codes for CSALTAYGYTF.

V gene TRBV11-2 combines with J gene TRBJ2-1; D not certain. The V and J ends lost 4 bases and 7 bases respectively, with 11 bases between them. CDR1 and CDR2 (germline): SGHAT, FQNNGV. The CDR3 length is 13 residues. The CDR3, as DNA: TGTGCCAGCAGCTCCAGGCCTGGTAATGAGCAGTTCTTC. Protein product: CASSSRPGNEQFF.

The rearrangement joins TRBV29-1 to TRBJ1-3; 8 positions match TRBD1. Per germline, CDR1 SQVTM and CDR2 ANQGSEA. CDR3 length: 15 amino acids. J lost 0 bases, V lost 5 bases, and 6 bases had no gene match. CDR3 in DNA: TGCAGCGTTATGGACAGGGCACTCTCTGGAAACACCATATATTTT. Its protein product is CSVMDRALSGNTIYF.

V gene TRBV30 combines with J gene TRBJ1-2; a weak D match, TRBD1 (5 bases). The CDR3 length is 12 residues. The V end lost 7 bases, the J end lost 1 base, and 10 bases lay between the germline ends. Germline V lookup: CDR1 GTSNPN, CDR2 SVGIG (reference sequence). As DNA, the CDR3 is TGTGCCTATACGACAGTTAACTATGGCTACACCTTC. Residues: CAYTTVNYGYTF.

The chain employs TRBV20-1 and TRBJ1-1; no reliable D call. The CDR3 covers 11 residues. Trimming took 7 bases from V and 2 from J, leaving 8 bases between them. Germline V gene data show CDR1 as DFQATT and CDR2 as SNEGSKA (reference sequence). CDR3 sequence: CSGVRNTEAFF. CDR3 coding DNA: TGCAGTGGAGTGAGAAACACTGAAGCTTTCTTT.

In its sample, this clone was seen a few times. This sequence joins TRBV29-1 and TRBJ2-7; 11 nucleotides match TRBD2. The junction had 2 bases not matched to a gene; V was cut back by 4 bases and J by 3 bases. The CDR3 length is 13 residues. Looked up from germline, CDR1 is SQVTM and CDR2 is ANQGSEA. CDR3 amino acids: CSVVTSGSYEQYF. The CDR3, as DNA: TGCAGCGTTGTAACTAGCGGGAGCTACGAGCAGTACTTC.

The chain joins TRBV19 to TRBJ1-5; the match to TRBD1 covers 7 bases. The trim removed 7 bases at V and 0 bases at J, leaving 6 bases unmatched. Germline assignment: CDR1 LNHDA and CDR2 SQIVND (reference sequence). CDR3 length: 15 residues. CDR3: CASMGQPYSNQPQHF. The CDR3 DNA sequence: TGTGCCAGTATGGGACAGCCCTATAGCAATCAGCCCCAGCATTTT.

The CDR3 DNA reads as TGCAGGGGGGACAGAGATTATGGCTACACCTTC. Translation gives CRGDRDYGYTF. The chain joins TRBV20-1 to TRBJ1-2; 7 nucleotides align to TRBD1. Germline V gene sequence: CDR1 DFQATT, CDR2 SNEGSKA (reference sequence). The CDR3 runs to 11 residues.

The V and J genes are TRBV12-5 and TRBJ2-5; weak D call: TRBD1 (6 bases). Germline CDR1 reads LGHNT; CDR2 reads FRNRAP. The CDR3 has 13 amino acids. V gave up 6 bases and J gave up 1 base, with 9 bases separating them. CDR3 protein: CASGRTAQETQYF. DNA for the CDR3: TGTGCTAGTGGGCGGACAGCCCAAGAGACCCAGTACTTC.

The chain employs TRBV28 and TRBJ1-1, with D tentatively TRBD1 (6 bases). The V gene lost 6 bases and the J gene lost 10 bases, with 21 bases spanning the gap. Germline CDR1 is MDHEN and CDR2 is SYDVKM. The CDR3 runs to 14 residues. CDR3 nucleotides: TGTGCCAGCAGCCCACCGGGACATCTCTCCTCAGCTTTCTTT. This codes for CASSPPGHLSSAFF.

V is TRBV9 and J is TRBJ2-7; D possibly corresponds to TRBD2 (5 bases). The CDR3 consists of 16 residues. V lost 4 bases and J lost 0, with 17 bases in between. Germline V gene data show CDR1 as SGDLS and CDR2 as YYNGEE. The CDR3 DNA follows: TGTGCCAGCAGCCCACCGACTACCGAGAGCTCCTACGAGCAGTACTTC. This codes for CASSPPTTESSYEQYF. Complete variable domain (other parts from reference TRBV9 and TRBJ2-7): DSGVTQTPKHLITATGQRVTLRCSPRSGDLSVYWYQQSLDQGLQFLIQYYNGEERAKGNILERFSAQQFPDLHSELNLSSLELGDSALYFCASSPPTTESSYEQYFGPGTRLTVT.

In its sample, this clone was seen once. The chain recombines TRBV5-1 with TRBJ2-1, with D possibly matching TRBD2 (6 bases). Trimming removed 3 bases at V and 9 bases at J, with 22 bases between. This CDR3 contains 16 residues. Germline V gives CDR1 SGHRS, CDR2 YFSETQ. CDR3 sequence: CASSSDSGPPSGEQFF. In nucleotides, the CDR3 is TGCGCCAGCAGCTCTGATAGCGGACCCCCCTCGGGTGAGCAGTTCTTC.

This clone was seen once. The gene calls are TRBV11-2 and TRBJ2-3, with a possible D match to TRBD2 (6 bases). The CDR3 extends over 13 amino acids. CDR1 and CDR2 (germline): SGHAT, FQNNGV. V was pared by 1 base and J by 6 bases, with 8 bases between. CDR3 nucleotides: TGTGCCAGCAGCTTAGCGGGAGAGGATACGCAGTATTTT. It yields the protein CASSLAGEDTQYF. Complete variable domain (other parts from reference TRBV11-2 and TRBJ2-3): EAGVAQSPRYKIIEKRQSVAFWCNPISGHATLYWYQQILGQGPKLLIQFQNNGVVDDSQLPKDRFSAERLKGVDSTLKIQPAKLEDSAVYLCASSLAGEDTQYFGPGTRLTVL.

This clone was recorded a few times. The chain joins TRBV19 to TRBJ2-5, with 7 bases identical to TRBD1. The J call is uncertain, as TRBJ2-7 better fits the DNA end. This CDR3 region has 14 residues. The germline gives CDR1 LNHDA, CDR2 SQIVND (reference sequence). The CDR3 loop is CASSIVTGVYEQYF. The CDR3 bases are TGTGCCAGTAGTATAGTAACAGGGGTCTACGAGCAGTACTTC.